This TCR beta chain was observed in a study of T cell changes during pregnancy in multiple sclerosis. Produced via immunoSEQ multiplex PCR; TCRdb's table is partial and in-frame only. This table holds 30,000 to 40,000 clones, about 90% found once. The V and J ends lost 9 bases and 4 bases, in that order; junction bases with no gene match: 8. Germline lookup yields CDR1 MNHEY and CDR2 SMNVEV (reference sequence). CDR3 length equals 14 residues. The input for sequencing was CD4+ T cells from peripheral blood mononuclear cells, taken in the third trimester of pregnancy. The chain is built from TRBV27 and TRBJ2-1, with 8 bases aligning to TRBD2. This receptor was obtained from a female donor with multiple sclerosis, enrolled in a pregnancy study. The CDR3, as DNA: TGTGCCAGTGGGATAGCGGGATATTACAATGAGCAGTTCTTC. This gives the protein CASGIAGYYNEQFF.